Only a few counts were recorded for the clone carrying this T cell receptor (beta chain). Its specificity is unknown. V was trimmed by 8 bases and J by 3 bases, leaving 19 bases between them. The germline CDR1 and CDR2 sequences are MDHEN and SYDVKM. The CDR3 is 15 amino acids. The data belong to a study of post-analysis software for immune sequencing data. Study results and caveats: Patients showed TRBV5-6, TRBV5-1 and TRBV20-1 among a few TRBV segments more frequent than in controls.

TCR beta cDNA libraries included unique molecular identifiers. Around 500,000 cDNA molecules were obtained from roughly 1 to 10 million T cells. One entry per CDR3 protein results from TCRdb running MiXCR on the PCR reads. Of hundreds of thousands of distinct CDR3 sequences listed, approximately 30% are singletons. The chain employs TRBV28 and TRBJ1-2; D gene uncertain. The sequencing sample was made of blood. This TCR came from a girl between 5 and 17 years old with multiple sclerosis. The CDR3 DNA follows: TGTGCCAGCTCGTCCCAGGAGAAGGGATACTATGGCTACACCTTC. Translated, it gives CASSSQEKGYYGYTF.